The text below deals with one T cell receptor (beta chain). The antigen remains unidentified. This sample is part of a study of shared clonotypes between healthy human individuals. Running of the assay took place at deep level. Genomic DNA of every subset was divided equally among multiple immunoSEQ plates. Generated by immunoSEQ multiplex PCR, the TCRdb table keeps only in-frame clones and is missing some. The table lists approximately 2.5 million clones, 93% of them singletons. CDR3 size: 15 residues. Unmatched junction bases numbered 3, after V lost 2 bases and J lost 5 bases. Per the germline V gene, CDR1 is SGHTA and CDR2 is FQGNSA. The study, taken as a whole, reports: Around 5% of naive CD4 clonotypes were common to a few donors.

This sequence was found in a man aged 18 to 35 in good health. Some clones in this sample may be carry-over from other donors' samples. The sample comprised naive CD4+ T cells from PBMCs. Subset of the sample: CD45RA+ positively selected. The V and J genes are TRBV7-2 and TRBJ1-6; 7 positions match TRBD1. CDR3 region: CASSLSGQNNSPLHF. Here the CDR3 DNA reads TGTGCCAGCAGCTTATCGGGACAGAATAATTCACCCCTCCACTTT. Using reference TRBV7-2 and TRBJ1-6 for the parts outside the CDR3, the full variable domain is GAGVSQSPSNKVTEKGKDVELRCDPISGHTALYWYRQSLGQGLEFLIYFQGNSAPDKSGLPSDRFSAERTGGSVSTLTIQRTQQEDSAVYLCASSLSGQNNSPLHFGNGTRLTVT.